The source of this T cell receptor beta chain is a study of low-dose radiotherapy and immunotherapy resistance in tumors. TRAV- and TRBV-specific primers primed first-strand cDNA, covering alpha and beta chains. The authors ran 15 to 20 PCR cycles to amplify TCRs with a constant-region primer and V-primer adapter. TCRdb re-called the reads through MiXCR, storing one row per CDR3 protein. Of about 58,000 distinct CDR3 sequences in the sample, less than 30% were seen once. Time point given: after trial treatment. Regarding treatment: LDRT plus nivolumab, ipilimumab, low-dose cyclophosphamide and aspirin (RACIN trial). Treatment combined nivolumab, ipilimumab, aspirin, low-dose cyclophosphamide and low-dose radiotherapy in a dose-escalation trial. Patients qualified if they had advanced solid tumors that lacked tumor-infiltrating lymphocytes. Trimming removed 3 bases from V and 7 bases from J; junction bases left unmatched: 28. The CDR3 length is 21 residues. CDR1 and CDR2 (germline): SGHNT, YYREEE (reference sequence).

The chain carries TRBV5-4 and TRBJ1-1, with 9 nucleotides matching TRBD1. The source material was PBMCs, sampled after low-dose radiotherapy plus immunotherapy. This TCR was recovered from a male donor with prostate cancer. The DNA of the CDR3 is TGTGCCAGCAGCTCCCGGGACAGGGTACTTTTTTTACCACAGCTCCCGGGTGAAGCTTTCTTT. It encodes CASSSRDRVLFLPQLPGEAFF.